This TCR beta chain comes out of a study of shared clonotypes between healthy human individuals. The naive CD8 subset, CD45RO-negative cells positively selected for CCR7, excluded terminally differentiated effector memory CD45RA+ cells. General study results and limits: Naive CD4 clonotypes were shared across a handful of donors at approximately 5.3%. Generation probabilities of non-shared clonotypes were lower (relative to those shared by all four donors).

Concerning this clone itself: Its antigen is unidentified.

Per germline, CDR1 SGHRS and CDR2 YFSETQ. Trimming shortened V by 4 bases and J by 6 bases, and 8 bases separated the two germline ends. CDR3 length equals 12 residues. Assay: immunoSEQ multiplex PCR; the TCRdb copy retains only in-frame clones and omits some. The repertoire holds about 820,000 clones, with 90% to 95% as singletons. The rearrangement joins TRBV5-1 to TRBJ2-1; no clear D gene. The receptor was derived from a man aged 30-40 years in good health. The specimen sequenced was naive CD8+ T cells sorted from blood. CDR3 in amino acids: CASSAEINEQFF. The CDR3 coding sequence is TGCGCCAGCAGCGCCGAAATCAATGAGCAGTTCTTC.